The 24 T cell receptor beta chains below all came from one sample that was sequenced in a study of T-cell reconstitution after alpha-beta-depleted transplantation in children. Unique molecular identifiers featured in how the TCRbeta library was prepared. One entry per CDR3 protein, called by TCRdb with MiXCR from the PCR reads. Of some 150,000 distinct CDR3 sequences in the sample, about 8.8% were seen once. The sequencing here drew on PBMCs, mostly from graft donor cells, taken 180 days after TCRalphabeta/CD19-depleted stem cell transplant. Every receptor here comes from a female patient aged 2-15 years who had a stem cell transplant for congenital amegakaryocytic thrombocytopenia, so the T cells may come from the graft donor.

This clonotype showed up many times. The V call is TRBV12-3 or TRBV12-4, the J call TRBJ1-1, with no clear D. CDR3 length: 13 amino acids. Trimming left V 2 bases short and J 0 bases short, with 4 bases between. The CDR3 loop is CASSLRMNTEAFF. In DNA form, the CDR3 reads TGTGCCAGCAGTTTACGGATGAACACTGAAGCTTTCTTT.

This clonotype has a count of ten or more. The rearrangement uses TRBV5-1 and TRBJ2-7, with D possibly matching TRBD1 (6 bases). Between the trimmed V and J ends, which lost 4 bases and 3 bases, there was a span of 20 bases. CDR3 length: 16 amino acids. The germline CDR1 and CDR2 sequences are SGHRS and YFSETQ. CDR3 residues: CASSATQGKVDYEQYF. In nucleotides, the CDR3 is TGCGCCAGCAGCGCAACACAGGGTAAGGTGGACTACGAGCAGTACTTC.

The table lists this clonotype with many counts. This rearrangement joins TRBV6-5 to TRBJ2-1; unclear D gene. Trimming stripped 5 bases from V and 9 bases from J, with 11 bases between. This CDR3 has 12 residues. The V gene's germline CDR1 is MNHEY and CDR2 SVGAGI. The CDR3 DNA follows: TGTGCCAGCAGTCGTGGGGTTTCTGAGCAGTTCTTC. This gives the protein CASSRGVSEQFF.

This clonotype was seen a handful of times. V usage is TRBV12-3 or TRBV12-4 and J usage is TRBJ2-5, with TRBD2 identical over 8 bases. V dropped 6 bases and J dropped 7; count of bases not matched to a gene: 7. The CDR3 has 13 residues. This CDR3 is CASSPGGGWTQYF. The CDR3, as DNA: TGTGCCAGCAGCCCCGGGGGGGGTTGGACCCAGTACTTC.

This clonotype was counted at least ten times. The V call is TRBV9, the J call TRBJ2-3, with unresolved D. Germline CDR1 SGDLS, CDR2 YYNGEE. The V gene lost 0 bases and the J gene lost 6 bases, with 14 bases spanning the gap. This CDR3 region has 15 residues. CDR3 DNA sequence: TGTGCCAGCAGCGTAGGGCAAGTAGTTAAGGATACGCAGTATTTT. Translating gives CASSVGQVVKDTQYF.

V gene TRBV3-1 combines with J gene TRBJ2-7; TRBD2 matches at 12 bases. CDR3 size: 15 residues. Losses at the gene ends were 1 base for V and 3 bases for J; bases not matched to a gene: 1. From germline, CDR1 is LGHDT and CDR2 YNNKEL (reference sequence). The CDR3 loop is CASSQGLAGDYEQYF. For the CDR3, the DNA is TGTGCCAGCAGCCAAGGACTAGCGGGGGACTACGAGCAGTACTTC.

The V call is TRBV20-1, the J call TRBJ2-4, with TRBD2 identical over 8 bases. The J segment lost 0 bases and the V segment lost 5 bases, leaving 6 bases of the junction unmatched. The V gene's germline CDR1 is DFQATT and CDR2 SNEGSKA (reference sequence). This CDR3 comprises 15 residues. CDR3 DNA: TGCAGTGCTGGGTTCCGGGGGGGAGCCAAAAACATTCAGTACTTC. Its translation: CSAGFRGGAKNIQYF.

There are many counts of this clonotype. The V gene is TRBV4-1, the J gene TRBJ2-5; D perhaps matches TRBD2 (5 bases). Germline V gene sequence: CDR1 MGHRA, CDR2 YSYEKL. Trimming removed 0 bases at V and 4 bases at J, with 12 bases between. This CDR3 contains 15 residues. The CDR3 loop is CASSQDPGTPETQYF. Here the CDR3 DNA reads TGCGCCAGCAGCCAAGATCCGGGAACCCCAGAGACCCAGTACTTC.

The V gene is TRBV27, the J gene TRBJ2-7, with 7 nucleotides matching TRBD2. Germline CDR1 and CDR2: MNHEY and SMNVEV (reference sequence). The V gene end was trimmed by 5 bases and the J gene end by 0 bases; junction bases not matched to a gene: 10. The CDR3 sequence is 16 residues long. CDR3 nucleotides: TGTGCCAGCAGTAGCCTCCTAGCGGAAAGCTCCTACGAGCAGTACTTC. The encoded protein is CASSSLLAESSYEQYF.

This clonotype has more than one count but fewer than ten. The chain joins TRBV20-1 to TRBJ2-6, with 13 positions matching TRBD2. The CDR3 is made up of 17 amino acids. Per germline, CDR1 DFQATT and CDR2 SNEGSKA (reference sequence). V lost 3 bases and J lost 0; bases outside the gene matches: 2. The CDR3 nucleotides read TGCAGTGCTAGTGGACTAGCGGGAGCCTCTGGGGCCAACGTCCTGACTTTC. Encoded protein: CSASGLAGASGANVLTF.

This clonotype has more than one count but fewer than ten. CDR3 in amino acids: CASSLRDQPQHF. For the CDR3, the DNA is TGTGCCAGCAGCTTACGAGATCAGCCCCAGCATTTT. The rearrangement uses TRBV7-2 and TRBJ1-5; D call uncertain. V was pared by 2 bases and J by 5 bases, with 4 bases between. The CDR3 extends over 12 amino acids. Germline lookup yields CDR1 SGHTA and CDR2 FQGNSA.

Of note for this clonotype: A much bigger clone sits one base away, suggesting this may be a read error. The CDR3 sequence is CASSPQAGWDYGYTF. CDR3 coding DNA: TGTGCCAGCTCACCACAGGCCGGATGGGACTATGGCTACACCTTC. This chain joins TRBV18 and TRBJ1-2; D gene uncertain. Trimming stripped 1 base from V and 3 bases from J, with 12 bases between. CDR3 length equals 15 residues. CDR1 and CDR2 from the germline V gene are KGHSH and LQKENI.

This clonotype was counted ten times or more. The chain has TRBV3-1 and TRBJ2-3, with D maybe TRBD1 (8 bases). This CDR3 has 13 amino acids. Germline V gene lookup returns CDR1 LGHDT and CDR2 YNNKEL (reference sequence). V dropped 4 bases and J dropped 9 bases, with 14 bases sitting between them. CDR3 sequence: CASSRQGRGTQYF. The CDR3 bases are TGTGCCAGCAGCCGACAGGGGCGGGGGACGCAGTATTTT.

CDR3 coding DNA: TGTGCCATCACCACCGCCAGCGGGAGGGAGTCCTACAATGAGCAGTTCTTC. It codes for CAITTASGRESYNEQFF. The genes are TRBV10-3 and TRBJ2-1, with TRBD2 identical over 10 bases. V shed 7 bases and J 1 base; nucleotides not matched to a gene: 10. Germline CDR1 reads ENHRY; CDR2 reads SYGVKD. CDR3 length: 17 amino acids.

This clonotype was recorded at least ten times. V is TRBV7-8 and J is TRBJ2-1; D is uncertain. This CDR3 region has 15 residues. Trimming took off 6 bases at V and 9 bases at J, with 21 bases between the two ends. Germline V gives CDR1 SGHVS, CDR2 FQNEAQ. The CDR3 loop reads CASRNTGSPGSEQFF. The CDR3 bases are TGTGCCAGCAGGAACACCGGGTCCCCGGGCAGTGAGCAGTTCTTC.

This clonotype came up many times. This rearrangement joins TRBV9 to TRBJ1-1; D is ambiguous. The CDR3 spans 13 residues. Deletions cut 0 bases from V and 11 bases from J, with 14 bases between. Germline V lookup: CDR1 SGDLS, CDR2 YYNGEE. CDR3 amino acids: CASSVVTGGRAFF. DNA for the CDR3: TGTGCCAGCAGCGTAGTGACCGGAGGTCGGGCTTTCTTT.

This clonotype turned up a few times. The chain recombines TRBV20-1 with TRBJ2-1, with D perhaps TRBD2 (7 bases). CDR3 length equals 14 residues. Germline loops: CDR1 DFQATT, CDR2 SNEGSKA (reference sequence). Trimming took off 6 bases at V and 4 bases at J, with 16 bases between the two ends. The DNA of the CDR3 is TGCAGTGCATTAGCGCGGGGGCCGTACAATGAGCAGTTCTTC. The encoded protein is CSALARGPYNEQFF.

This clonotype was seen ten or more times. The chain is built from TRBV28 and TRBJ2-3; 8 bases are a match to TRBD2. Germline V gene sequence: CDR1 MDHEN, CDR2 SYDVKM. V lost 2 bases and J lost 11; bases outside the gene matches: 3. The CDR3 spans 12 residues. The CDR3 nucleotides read TGTGCCAGCAGTTTACTAGCGGGCAAGCAGTATTTT. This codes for CASSLLAGKQYF. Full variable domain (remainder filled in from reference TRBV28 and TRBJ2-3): DVKVTQSSRYLVKRTGEKVFLECVQDMDHENMFWYRQDPGLGLRLIYFSYDVKMKEKGDIPEGYSVSREKKERFSLILESASTNQTSMYLCASSLLAGKQYFGPGTRLTVL.

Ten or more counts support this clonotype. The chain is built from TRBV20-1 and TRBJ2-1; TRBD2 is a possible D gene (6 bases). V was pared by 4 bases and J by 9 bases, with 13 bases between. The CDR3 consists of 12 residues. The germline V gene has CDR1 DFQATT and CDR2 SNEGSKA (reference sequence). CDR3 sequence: CSANTGVGEQFF. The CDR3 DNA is TGCAGTGCTAACACGGGAGTCGGTGAGCAGTTCTTC.

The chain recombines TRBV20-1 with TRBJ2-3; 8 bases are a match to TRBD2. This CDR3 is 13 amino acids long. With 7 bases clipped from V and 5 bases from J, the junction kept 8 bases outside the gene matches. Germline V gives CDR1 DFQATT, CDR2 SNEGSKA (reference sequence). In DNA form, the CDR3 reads TGCAGTGAACTGGCTCTAGCGGGAGATACGCAGTATTTT. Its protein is CSELALAGDTQYF.

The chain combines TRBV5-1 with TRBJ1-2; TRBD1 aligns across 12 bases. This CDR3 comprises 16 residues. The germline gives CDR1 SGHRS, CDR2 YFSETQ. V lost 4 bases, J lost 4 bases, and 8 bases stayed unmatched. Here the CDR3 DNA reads TGCGCCAGCAGCCCGGGACAGGGGGCATGGGGCTATGGCTACACCTTC. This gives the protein CASSPGQGAWGYGYTF.

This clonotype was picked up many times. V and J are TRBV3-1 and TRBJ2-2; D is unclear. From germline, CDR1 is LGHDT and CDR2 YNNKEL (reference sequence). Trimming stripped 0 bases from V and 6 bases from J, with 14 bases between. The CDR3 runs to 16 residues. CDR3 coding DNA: TGTGCCAGCAGCCAAGAGGGGAAGTTTTACGCCGGGGAGCTGTTTTTT. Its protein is CASSQEGKFYAGELFF.

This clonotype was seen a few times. Here the CDR3 reads CASGFSYNEQFF. The CDR3 DNA reads as TGTGCCAGCGGCTTCTCCTACAATGAGCAGTTCTTC. The chain joins TRBV12-3 or TRBV12-4 to TRBJ2-1; D is unclear. Between the trimmed V and J ends, which lost 8 bases and 0 bases, there was a span of 5 bases. The CDR3 spans 12 residues.

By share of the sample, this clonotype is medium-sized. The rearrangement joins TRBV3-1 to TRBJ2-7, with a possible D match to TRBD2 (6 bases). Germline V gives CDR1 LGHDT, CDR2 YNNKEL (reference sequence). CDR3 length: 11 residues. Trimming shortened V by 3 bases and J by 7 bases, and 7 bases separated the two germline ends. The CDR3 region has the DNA TGTGCCAGCAGCCATGGGGGGGAGCAGTACTTC. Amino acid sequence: CASSHGGEQYF.